This TCR beta chain was found in a study of blood T cell repertoires in COVID-19. The germline V gene encodes CDR1 SGHTA and CDR2 FQGNSA. The V end was cut by 5 bases, the J end by 1 base, with 8 bases between. CDR3 length: 13 residues. Assignments of participants to cohorts depended upon their own reported clinical history. The method was immunoSEQ multiplex PCR; TCRdb's version includes in-frame clones alone and lacks a portion of them. Of more than 300,000 clones listed, 90% are singletons. Specimen: PBMCs or T cells enriched from blood (not recorded which). The gene calls are TRBV7-2 and TRBJ1-2; D remains unclear. This receptor was obtained from a woman under 40 who had been exposed to COVID-19. The CDR3 DNA sequence: TGTGCCAGCAGCCTCGGTCATAACTATGGCTACACCTTC. Amino acids: CASSLGHNYGYTF.